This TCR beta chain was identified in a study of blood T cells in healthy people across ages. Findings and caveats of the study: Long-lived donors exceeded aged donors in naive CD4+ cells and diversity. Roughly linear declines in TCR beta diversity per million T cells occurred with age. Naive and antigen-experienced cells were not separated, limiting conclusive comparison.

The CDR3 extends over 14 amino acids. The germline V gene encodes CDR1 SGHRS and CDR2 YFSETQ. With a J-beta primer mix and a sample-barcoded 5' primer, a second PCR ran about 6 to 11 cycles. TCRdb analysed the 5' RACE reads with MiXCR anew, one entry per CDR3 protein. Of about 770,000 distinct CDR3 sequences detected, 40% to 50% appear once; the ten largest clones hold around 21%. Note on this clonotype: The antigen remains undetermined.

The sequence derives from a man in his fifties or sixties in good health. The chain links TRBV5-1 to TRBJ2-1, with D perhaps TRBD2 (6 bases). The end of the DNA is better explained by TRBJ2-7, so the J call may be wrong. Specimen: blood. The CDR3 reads CASSKGLEDNEQYF. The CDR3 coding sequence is TGCGCCAGCAGCAAGGGACTGGAAGACAATGAGCAGTACTTC.